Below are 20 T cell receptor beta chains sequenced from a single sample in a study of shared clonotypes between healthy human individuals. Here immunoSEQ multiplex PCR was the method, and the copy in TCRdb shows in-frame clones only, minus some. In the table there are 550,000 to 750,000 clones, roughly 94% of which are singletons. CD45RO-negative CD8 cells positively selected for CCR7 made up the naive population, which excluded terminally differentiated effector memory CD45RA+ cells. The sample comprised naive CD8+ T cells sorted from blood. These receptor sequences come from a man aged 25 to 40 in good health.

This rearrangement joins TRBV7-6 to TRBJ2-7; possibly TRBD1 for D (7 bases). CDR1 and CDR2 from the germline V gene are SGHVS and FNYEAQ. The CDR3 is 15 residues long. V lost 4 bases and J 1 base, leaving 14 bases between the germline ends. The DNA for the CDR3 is TGTGCCAGCAGCTCTACAGGGGACTTTTCCTACGAGCAGTACTTC. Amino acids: CASSSTGDFSYEQYF.

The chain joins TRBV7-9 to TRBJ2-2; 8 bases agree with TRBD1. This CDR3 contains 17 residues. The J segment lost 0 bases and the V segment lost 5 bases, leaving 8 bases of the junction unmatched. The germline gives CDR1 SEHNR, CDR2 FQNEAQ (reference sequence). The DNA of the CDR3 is TGTGCCAGCAGCGGGGGACAGGCCATCGCGAACACCGGGGAGCTGTTTTTT. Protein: CASSGGQAIANTGELFF.

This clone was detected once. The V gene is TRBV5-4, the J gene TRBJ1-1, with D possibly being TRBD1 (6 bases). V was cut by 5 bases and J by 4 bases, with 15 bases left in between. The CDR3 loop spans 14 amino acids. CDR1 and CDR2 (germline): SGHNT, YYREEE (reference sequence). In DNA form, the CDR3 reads TGTGCCAGCAGGGTACGGGGGGGCTCCACTGAAGCTTTCTTT. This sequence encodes CASRVRGGSTEAFF.

The CDR3 DNA is TGTGCCAGCAGCTTAGAGAGATTTCCCTACGAGCAGTACTTC. This translates into CASSLERFPYEQYF. The chain employs TRBV7-6 and TRBJ2-7; the D is unclear. V gave up 1 base and J gave up 2 bases, with 9 bases separating them. The CDR3 is 14 residues long. Germline V lookup: CDR1 SGHVS, CDR2 FNYEAQ.

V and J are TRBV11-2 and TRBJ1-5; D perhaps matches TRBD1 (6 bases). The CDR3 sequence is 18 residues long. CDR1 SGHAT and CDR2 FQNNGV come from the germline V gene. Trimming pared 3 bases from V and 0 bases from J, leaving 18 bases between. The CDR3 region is CASSLGTDRDFSNQPQHF. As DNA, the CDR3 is TGTGCCAGCAGCTTGGGTACGGACAGAGACTTTAGCAATCAGCCCCAGCATTTT.

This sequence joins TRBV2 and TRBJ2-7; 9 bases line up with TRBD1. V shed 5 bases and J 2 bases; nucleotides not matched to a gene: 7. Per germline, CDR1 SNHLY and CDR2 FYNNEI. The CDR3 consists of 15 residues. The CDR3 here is CASSKNRDRAYEQYF. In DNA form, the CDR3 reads TGTGCCAGCAGTAAGAACCGGGACAGGGCCTACGAGCAGTACTTC.

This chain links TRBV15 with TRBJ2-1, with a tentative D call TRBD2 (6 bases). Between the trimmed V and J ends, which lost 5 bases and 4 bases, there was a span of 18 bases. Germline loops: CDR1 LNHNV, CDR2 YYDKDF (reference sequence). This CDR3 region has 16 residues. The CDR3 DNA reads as TGTGCCACCAGCCGATTAACGGGACTGGCATACAATGAGCAGTTCTTC. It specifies CATSRLTGLAYNEQFF.

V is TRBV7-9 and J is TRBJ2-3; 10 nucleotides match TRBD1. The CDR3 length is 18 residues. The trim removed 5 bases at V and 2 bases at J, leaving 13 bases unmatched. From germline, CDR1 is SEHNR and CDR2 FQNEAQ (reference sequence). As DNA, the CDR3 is TGTGCCAGCAGCCAGAGGACAGGGGGTTTTTCCTACACAGATACGCAGTATTTT. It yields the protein CASSQRTGGFSYTDTQYF.

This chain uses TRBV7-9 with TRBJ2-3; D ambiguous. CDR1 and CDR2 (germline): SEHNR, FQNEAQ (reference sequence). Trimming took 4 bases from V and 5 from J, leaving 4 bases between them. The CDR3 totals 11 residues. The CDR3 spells CASSWRDTQYF. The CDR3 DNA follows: TGTGCCAGCAGCTGGAGAGATACGCAGTATTTT.

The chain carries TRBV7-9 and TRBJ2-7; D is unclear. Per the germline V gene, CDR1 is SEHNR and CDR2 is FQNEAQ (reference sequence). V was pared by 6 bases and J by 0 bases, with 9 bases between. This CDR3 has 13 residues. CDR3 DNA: TGTGCCAGCAGGCGAGACAACTCCTACGAGCAGTACTTC. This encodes CASRRDNSYEQYF.

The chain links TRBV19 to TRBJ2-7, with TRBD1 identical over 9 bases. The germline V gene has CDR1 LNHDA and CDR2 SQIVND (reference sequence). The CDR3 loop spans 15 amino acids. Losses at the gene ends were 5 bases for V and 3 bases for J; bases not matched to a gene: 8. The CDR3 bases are TGTGCCAGTAGTCTCCGACAGGGGGTATACTACGAGCAGTACTTC. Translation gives CASSLRQGVYYEQYF. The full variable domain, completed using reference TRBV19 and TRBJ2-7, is DGGITQSPKYLFRKEGQNVTLSCEQNLNHDAMYWYRQDPGQGLRLIYYSQIVNDFQKGDIAEGYSVSREKKESFPLTVTSAQKNPTAFYLCASSLRQGVYYEQYFGPGTRLTVT.

This CDR3 reads CASKDSLTDNEKLFF. CDR3 bases: TGTGCCAGCAAGGACTCGCTTACCGATAATGAAAAACTGTTTTTT. The V gene is TRBV6-5, the J gene TRBJ1-4; D uncertain. Looked up from germline, CDR1 is MNHEY and CDR2 is SVGAGI. V was clipped by 7 bases and J by 4 bases, with 16 bases between them. The CDR3 spans 15 residues.

CDR3 DNA sequence: TGCGCCAGCAGCCCCTCTGGGACAGGGAACACTGAAGCTTTCTTT. Its translation is CASSPSGTGNTEAFF. The V and J genes are TRBV4-1 and TRBJ1-1, with TRBD1 identical over 8 bases. Germline assignment: CDR1 MGHRA and CDR2 YSYEKL. The CDR3 consists of 15 residues. V shed 4 bases and J 1 base; nucleotides not matched to a gene: 5.

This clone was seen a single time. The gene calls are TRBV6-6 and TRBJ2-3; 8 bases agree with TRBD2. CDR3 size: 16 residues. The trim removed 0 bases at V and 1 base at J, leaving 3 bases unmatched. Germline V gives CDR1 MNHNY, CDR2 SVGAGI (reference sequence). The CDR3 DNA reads TGTGCCAGCAGTTACTCGCGGGAGGAAGGCACAGATACGCAGTATTTT. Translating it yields CASSYSREEGTDTQYF.

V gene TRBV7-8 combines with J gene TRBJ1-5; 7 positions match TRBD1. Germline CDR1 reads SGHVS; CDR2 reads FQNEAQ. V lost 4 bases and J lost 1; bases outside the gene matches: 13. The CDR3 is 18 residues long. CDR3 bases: TGTGCCAGCAGCTCGACAGGGTGGAGATATATGAGCAATCAGCCCCAGCATTTT. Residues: CASSSTGWRYMSNQPQHF. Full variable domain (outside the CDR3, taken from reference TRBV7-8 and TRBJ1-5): GAGVSQSPRYKVAKRGQDVALRCDPISGHVSLFWYQQALGQGPEFLTYFQNEAQLDKSGLPSDRFFAERPEGSVSTLKIQRTQQEDSAVYLCASSSTGWRYMSNQPQHFGDGTRLSIL.

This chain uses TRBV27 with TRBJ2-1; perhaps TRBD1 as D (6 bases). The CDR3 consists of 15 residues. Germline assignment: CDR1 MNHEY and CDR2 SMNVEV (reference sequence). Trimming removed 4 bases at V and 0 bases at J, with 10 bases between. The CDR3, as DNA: TGTGCCAGCAGTTCCGGGACAACCTCCTACAATGAGCAGTTCTTC. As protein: CASSSGTTSYNEQFF.

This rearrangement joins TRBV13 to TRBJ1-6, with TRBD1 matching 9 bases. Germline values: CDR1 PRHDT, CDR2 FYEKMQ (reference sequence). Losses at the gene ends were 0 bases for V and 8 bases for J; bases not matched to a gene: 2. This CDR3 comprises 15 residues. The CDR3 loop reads CASSLGQGADSPLHF. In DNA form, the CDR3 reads TGTGCCAGCAGCTTAGGACAGGGGGCGGATTCACCCCTCCACTTT.

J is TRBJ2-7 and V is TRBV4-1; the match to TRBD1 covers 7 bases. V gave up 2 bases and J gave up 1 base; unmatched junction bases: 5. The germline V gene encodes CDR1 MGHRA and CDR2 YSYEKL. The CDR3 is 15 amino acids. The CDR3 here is CASSQYGTESYEQYF. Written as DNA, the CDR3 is TGCGCCAGCAGCCAATACGGGACAGAGTCCTACGAGCAGTACTTC.

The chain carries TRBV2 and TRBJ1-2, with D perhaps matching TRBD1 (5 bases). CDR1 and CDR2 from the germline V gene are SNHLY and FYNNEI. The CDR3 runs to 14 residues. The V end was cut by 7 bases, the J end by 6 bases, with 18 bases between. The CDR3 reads CASKQEGRPDGYTF. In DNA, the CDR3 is TGTGCCAGCAAACAGGAGGGCAGGCCCGATGGCTACACCTTC.

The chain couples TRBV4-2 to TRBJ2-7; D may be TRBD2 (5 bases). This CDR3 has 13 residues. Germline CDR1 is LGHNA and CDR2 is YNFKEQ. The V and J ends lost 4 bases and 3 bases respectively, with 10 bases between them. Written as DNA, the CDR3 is TGTGCCAGCAGCCTTCTGAGGGACTACGAGCAGTACTTC. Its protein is CASSLLRDYEQYF.